This TCR beta chain was sequenced in a study of Ad26.COV2.S vaccination and SARS-CoV-2 variants. Study outcomes and limitations: Substantial post-vaccination breadth of spike-specific CD8+ and CD4+ T cell responses was reported.

On this clone: Its antigen remains unidentified.

Clones were sequenced by immunoSEQ multiplex PCR, and TCRdb holds only the in-frame ones, with some missing. The profile covers roughly 400,000 clones, with 92% appearing a single time and over 1.5% taken by the ten largest. CDR1 and CDR2 from the germline V gene are MGHDK and SYGVNS. V lost 0 bases and J lost 2, with 13 bases in between. This CDR3 is 16 amino acids long. As to treatment: roughly 19 received Ad26.COV2.S at low or high dose, single or two shots; 5 received placebo; per-sample allocation not given. On day 63 after the first injection, vaccine and placebo recipients gave samples. The TCR sequence derives from a person between 18 and 65 years old who received the Ad26.COV2.S COVID-19 vaccine or a placebo. The J gene is TRBJ2-5, the V gene TRBV25-1, with a tentative D call TRBD2 (5 bases). Sequenced here: peripheral blood, sampled in a trial of Ad26.COV2.S vaccine versus placebo. CDR3 bases: TGTGCCAGCAGTGAATACCTCAAAAGGGAGCAAGAGACCCAGTACTTC. Its protein is CASSEYLKREQETQYF. The whole variable domain, remainder taken from reference TRBV25-1 and TRBJ2-5, is EADIYQTPRYLVIGTGKKITLECSQTMGHDKMYWYQQDPGMELHLIHYSYGVNSTEKGDLSSESTVSRIRTEHFPLTLESARPSHTSQYLCASSEYLKREQETQYFGPGTRLLVL.